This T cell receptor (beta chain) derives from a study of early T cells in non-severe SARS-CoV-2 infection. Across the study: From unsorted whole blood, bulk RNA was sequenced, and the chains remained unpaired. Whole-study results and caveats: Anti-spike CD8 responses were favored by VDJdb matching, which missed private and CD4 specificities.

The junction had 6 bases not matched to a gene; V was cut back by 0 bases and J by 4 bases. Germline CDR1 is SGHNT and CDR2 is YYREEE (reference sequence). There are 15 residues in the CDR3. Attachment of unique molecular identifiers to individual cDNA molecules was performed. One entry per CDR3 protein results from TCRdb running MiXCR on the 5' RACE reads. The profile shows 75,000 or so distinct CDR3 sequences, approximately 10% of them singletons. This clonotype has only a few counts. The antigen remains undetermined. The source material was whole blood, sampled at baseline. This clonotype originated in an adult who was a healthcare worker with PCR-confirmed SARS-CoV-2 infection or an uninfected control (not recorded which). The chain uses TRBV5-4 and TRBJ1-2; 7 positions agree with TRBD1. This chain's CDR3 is CASSLEGQIFYGYTF. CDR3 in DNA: TGTGCCAGCAGCTTGGAGGGACAGATTTTCTATGGCTACACCTTC.